Listed below are T cell receptor beta chains from one sample, sequenced in a study of technical replicates of blood from a few donors. Using immunoSEQ multiplex PCR, the repertoire was profiled, and TCRdb retains in-frame clones only, with some absent. The sample holds roughly 71,000 clones, nearly 97% seen once. Sequencing was done on a sample of T cells isolated from PBMCs. The origin of the receptors is a human donor in good health. The CDR3 runs from the conserved cysteine through the conserved F or W. A D gene is named only where the DNA matches it firmly. Part of the rows lack a size; the others show once, few, many or a class for expanded clones.

len: 15; d_gene: TRBD1; v_gene: TRBV6-1; j_gene: TRBJ1-5; abundance: NA; CDR3aa: CASSPIPGQGEPQHF; CDR3nt: TGTGCCAGCAGTCCTATTCCGGGACAGGGCGAGCCCCAGCATTTT
len: 14; d_gene: NA; v_gene: TRBV5-1; j_gene: TRBJ2-5; abundance: NA; CDR3aa: CASRLANHQETQYF; CDR3nt: TGCGCCAGCAGGCTAGCTAACCACCAAGAGACCCAGTACTTC
len: 14; d_gene: TRBD1; v_gene: TRBV6-5; j_gene: TRBJ2-7; abundance: NA; CDR3aa: CASSYAGGRGEQYF; CDR3nt: TGTGCCAGCAGTTACGCAGGGGGCAGGGGGGAGCAGTACTTC
len: 19; d_gene: TRBD2; v_gene: TRBV4-2; j_gene: TRBJ2-5; abundance: NA; CDR3aa: CASSQDPRTSGGKGETQYF; CDR3nt: TGTGCCAGCAGCCAAGACCCCAGGACTAGCGGGGGAAAAGGGGAGACCCAGTACTTC
len: 18; d_gene: NA; v_gene: TRBV30; j_gene: TRBJ1-4; abundance: NA; CDR3aa: CAWSYPESERGINEKLFF; CDR3nt: TGTGCCTGGAGTTATCCCGAATCTGAAAGGGGCATTAATGAAAAACTGTTTTTT
len: 15; d_gene: TRBD2; v_gene: TRBV4-1; j_gene: TRBJ2-7; abundance: NA; CDR3aa: CASSQRATSGLEQYF; CDR3nt: TGCGCCAGCAGCCAAAGGGCGACTAGCGGCCTCGAGCAGTACTTC
len: 14; d_gene: TRBD2; v_gene: TRBV7-2; j_gene: TRBJ2-3; abundance: once; CDR3aa: CASSLPSGGGTQYF; CDR3nt: TGTGCCAGCAGCTTACCTAGCGGGGGAGGTACGCAGTATTTT
len: 15; d_gene: NA; v_gene: TRBV13; j_gene: TRBJ2-7; abundance: NA; CDR3aa: CASSWGDGSSYEQYF; CDR3nt: TGTGCCAGCAGTTGGGGGGACGGATCGTCCTACGAGCAGTACTTC
len: 15; d_gene: NA; v_gene: TRBV9; j_gene: TRBJ2-3; abundance: NA; CDR3aa: CASSVWGGAEDTQYF; CDR3nt: TGTGCCAGCAGCGTGTGGGGGGGGGCCGAAGATACGCAGTATTTT
len: 16; d_gene: NA; v_gene: TRBV29-1; j_gene: TRBJ2-1; abundance: NA; CDR3aa: CSVEPRAQASNNEQFF; CDR3nt: TGCAGCGTTGAACCCCGCGCCCAGGCCTCGAACAATGAGCAGTTCTTC
len: 16; d_gene: TRBD2; v_gene: TRBV5-1; j_gene: TRBJ2-1; abundance: NA; CDR3aa: CASSLARSAGDNEQFF; CDR3nt: TGCGCCAGCAGCTTGGCGCGCAGCGCGGGGGACAATGAGCAGTTCTTC
len: 14; d_gene: NA; v_gene: TRBV2; j_gene: TRBJ1-1; abundance: once; CDR3aa: CASSDQGLNTEAFF; CDR3nt: TGTGCCAGCAGTGACCAGGGTCTGAACACTGAAGCTTTCTTT
len: 13; d_gene: TRBD1; v_gene: TRBV27; j_gene: TRBJ1-1; abundance: NA; CDR3aa: CASGGQGGTEAFF; CDR3nt: TGTGCCAGCGGCGGACAGGGAGGAACTGAAGCTTTCTTT
len: 16; d_gene: TRBD1; v_gene: TRBV5-1; j_gene: TRBJ2-1; abundance: NA; CDR3aa: CASNRGDRARYNEQFF; CDR3nt: TGCGCCAGCAACCGGGGGGACAGGGCGCGATACAATGAGCAGTTCTTC
len: 13; d_gene: NA; v_gene: TRBV29-1; j_gene: TRBJ1-1; abundance: few; CDR3aa: CSEQGLSGTEAFF; CDR3nt: TGCAGCGAACAAGGACTATCGGGGACTGAAGCTTTCTTT
len: 13; d_gene: NA; v_gene: TRBV6-6; j_gene: TRBJ1-3; abundance: NA; CDR3aa: CASSEREGTTIYF; CDR3nt: TGTGCCAGCAGTGAGAGGGAGGGAACCACCATATATTTT
len: 13; d_gene: NA; v_gene: TRBV5-8; j_gene: TRBJ1-5; abundance: once; CDR3aa: CASSWTGNQPQHF; CDR3nt: TGTGCCAGCAGCTGGACTGGCAATCAGCCCCAGCATTTT
len: 15; d_gene: TRBD2; v_gene: TRBV28; j_gene: TRBJ2-7; abundance: NA; CDR3aa: CASSSSGISSYEQYF; CDR3nt: TGTGCCAGCAGTTCGAGCGGGATAAGCTCCTACGAGCAGTACTTC
len: 15; d_gene: NA; v_gene: TRBV7-6; j_gene: TRBJ2-7; abundance: NA; CDR3aa: CASSFSRGAHSEQYF; CDR3nt: TGTGCCAGCAGCTTTTCCCGGGGGGCTCATAGCGAGCAGTACTTC
len: 16; d_gene: NA; v_gene: TRBV7-2; j_gene: TRBJ1-1; abundance: once; CDR3aa: CASSPVVRYPNTEAFF; CDR3nt: TGTGCCAGCAGCCCGGTAGTCAGGTACCCGAACACTGAAGCTTTCTTT
len: 18; d_gene: TRBD2; v_gene: TRBV4-2; j_gene: TRBJ2-3; abundance: NA; CDR3aa: CASSQEIRIAGYTDTQYF; CDR3nt: TGTGCCAGCAGCCAAGAAATCAGAATAGCGGGATATACAGATACGCAGTATTTT
len: 16; d_gene: TRBD1; v_gene: TRBV15; j_gene: TRBJ2-7; abundance: NA; CDR3aa: CATSRGLGQVYYEQYF; CDR3nt: TGTGCCACCAGCAGAGGCCTCGGACAGGTTTACTACGAGCAGTACTTC
len: 18; d_gene: TRBD2; v_gene: TRBV27; j_gene: TRBJ2-3; abundance: NA; CDR3aa: CASSSGLAGYSSTDTQYF; CDR3nt: TGTGCCAGCAGTTCGGGACTAGCGGGGTACTCTAGCACAGATACGCAGTATTTT
len: 16; d_gene: NA; v_gene: TRBV5-1; j_gene: TRBJ2-2; abundance: NA; CDR3aa: CASSPVSDANTGELFF; CDR3nt: TGCGCCAGCAGCCCTGTTAGCGATGCGAACACCGGGGAGCTGTTTTTT
len: 14; d_gene: TRBD1; v_gene: TRBV19; j_gene: TRBJ1-2; abundance: NA; CDR3aa: CASSVDRTNYGYTF; CDR3nt: TGTGCCAGTAGTGTGGACAGGACAAACTATGGCTACACCTTC
len: 15; d_gene: TRBD1; v_gene: TRBV7-6; j_gene: TRBJ1-5; abundance: NA; CDR3aa: CASSFSIDRGSPQHF; CDR3nt: TGTGCCAGCAGCTTCTCTATAGACAGGGGGTCGCCCCAGCATTTT
len: 12; d_gene: NA; v_gene: TRBV12-5; j_gene: TRBJ1-1; abundance: NA; CDR3aa: CASSSMNTEAFF; CDR3nt: TGTGCTAGTAGTTCAATGAACACTGAAGCTTTCTTT
len: 16; d_gene: TRBD1; v_gene: TRBV5-6; j_gene: TRBJ2-1; abundance: NA; CDR3aa: CASSWGQASSYNEQFF; CDR3nt: TGTGCCAGCAGCTGGGGACAGGCGAGCTCCTACAATGAGCAGTTCTTC
len: 16; d_gene: TRBD1; v_gene: TRBV27; j_gene: TRBJ2-7; abundance: NA; CDR3aa: CASSFVIGQGPDEQYF; CDR3nt: TGTGCCAGCAGTTTCGTCATCGGACAGGGCCCCGACGAGCAGTACTTC
len: 18; d_gene: NA; v_gene: TRBV28; j_gene: TRBJ1-3; abundance: NA; CDR3aa: CASSSYSPGLAGGNTIYF; CDR3nt: TGTGCCAGCAGTTCCTACTCCCCCGGGCTGGCGGGTGGAAACACCATATATTTT
len: 15; d_gene: NA; v_gene: TRBV11-2; j_gene: TRBJ1-2; abundance: NA; CDR3aa: CASSSQGTMNYGYTF; CDR3nt: TGTGCCAGCAGCTCACAGGGAACGATGAACTATGGCTACACCTTC
len: 16; d_gene: TRBD2; v_gene: TRBV28; j_gene: TRBJ2-1; abundance: NA; CDR3aa: CASSPAGGSEYNEQFF; CDR3nt: TGTGCCAGCAGCCCCGCGGGCGGGAGCGAGTACAATGAGCAGTTCTTC
len: 15; d_gene: TRBD1; v_gene: TRBV18; j_gene: TRBJ2-2; abundance: few; CDR3aa: CASSLRQGWTGELFF; CDR3nt: TGTGCCAGCTCACTGCGACAGGGATGGACCGGGGAGCTGTTTTTT
len: 14; d_gene: TRBD1; v_gene: TRBV9; j_gene: TRBJ1-4; abundance: NA; CDR3aa: CASSLGTVNEKLFF; CDR3nt: TGTGCCAGCAGCCTGGGGACAGTTAATGAAAAACTGTTTTTT
len: 14; d_gene: NA; v_gene: TRBV27; j_gene: TRBJ2-3; abundance: NA; CDR3aa: CASSSGLSTDTQYF; CDR3nt: TGTGCCAGCAGTTCGGGACTTAGCACAGATACGCAGTATTTT
len: 13; d_gene: NA; v_gene: TRBV28; j_gene: TRBJ1-5; abundance: NA; CDR3aa: CASSFWEGQPQHF; CDR3nt: TGTGCCAGCAGTTTTTGGGAGGGACAGCCCCAGCATTTT
len: 12; d_gene: NA; v_gene: TRBV11-2; j_gene: TRBJ2-7; abundance: NA; CDR3aa: CASSFTKDSLYF; CDR3nt: TGTGCCAGCAGCTTTACCAAGGACAGCCTGTACTTC
len: 13; d_gene: NA; v_gene: TRBV29-1; j_gene: TRBJ1-5; abundance: few; CDR3aa: CSVSGDMYQPQHF; CDR3nt: TGCAGCGTTAGTGGGGACATGTATCAGCCCCAGCATTTT
len: 17; d_gene: NA; v_gene: TRBV4-1; j_gene: TRBJ1-1; abundance: NA; CDR3aa: CASSQVVAGIMNTEAFF; CDR3nt: TGCGCCAGCAGCCAAGTTGTGGCAGGAATAATGAACACTGAAGCTTTCTTT
len: 14; d_gene: NA; v_gene: TRBV2; j_gene: TRBJ2-7; abundance: NA; CDR3aa: CASSESGGAYEQYF; CDR3nt: TGTGCCAGCAGTGAGTCAGGAGGGGCCTACGAGCAGTACTTC
len: 16; d_gene: TRBD2; v_gene: TRBV5-4; j_gene: TRBJ2-3; abundance: NA; CDR3aa: CASSLNSGVRTDTQYF; CDR3nt: TGTGCCAGCAGCCTAAATAGCGGGGTGCGCACAGATACGCAGTATTTT
len: 16; d_gene: TRBD1; v_gene: TRBV4-1; j_gene: TRBJ1-2; abundance: NA; CDR3aa: CASSQDQGRGRRGYTF; CDR3nt: TGCGCCAGCAGCCAAGATCAGGGCAGGGGGCGAAGGGGCTACACCTTC
len: 12; d_gene: NA; v_gene: TRBV5-1; j_gene: TRBJ2-5; abundance: NA; CDR3aa: CASSSGSGKWYF; CDR3nt: TGCGCCAGCAGCTCTGGGTCGGGGAAATGGTACTTC
len: 14; d_gene: TRBD1; v_gene: TRBV7-9; j_gene: TRBJ1-2; abundance: NA; CDR3aa: CASSSQGANYGYTF; CDR3nt: TGTGCCAGCAGCTCACAGGGGGCGAACTATGGCTACACCTTC
len: 15; d_gene: NA; v_gene: TRBV5-4; j_gene: TRBJ2-7; abundance: NA; CDR3aa: CASSLSSRGTYEQYF; CDR3nt: TGTGCCAGCAGCTTGAGTAGCAGGGGCACCTACGAGCAGTACTTC
len: 15; d_gene: NA; v_gene: TRBV15; j_gene: TRBJ1-1; abundance: NA; CDR3aa: CATRNLTFSGTEAFF; CDR3nt: TGTGCCACGCGGAACCTGACCTTCTCCGGCACTGAAGCTTTCTTT
len: 17; d_gene: NA; v_gene: TRBV4-1; j_gene: TRBJ1-1; abundance: NA; CDR3aa: CASSQLKGPRPNTEAFF; CDR3nt: TGCGCCAGCAGCCAATTGAAGGGGCCACGTCCGAACACTGAAGCTTTCTTT
len: 14; d_gene: TRBD1; v_gene: TRBV28; j_gene: TRBJ1-6; abundance: NA; CDR3aa: CASSRDRGQYPLHF; CDR3nt: TGTGCCAGCAGCCGGGACAGGGGGCAGTATCCCCTCCACTTT
len: 12; d_gene: NA; v_gene: TRBV5-1; j_gene: TRBJ2-3; abundance: NA; CDR3aa: CASSFNSDTQYF; CDR3nt: TGCGCCAGCAGCTTTAACTCAGATACGCAGTATTTT
len: 16; d_gene: TRBD1; v_gene: TRBV19; j_gene: TRBJ1-5; abundance: NA; CDR3aa: CASSIERDRWGQPQHF; CDR3nt: TGTGCCAGTAGTATAGAGAGGGACAGGTGGGGTCAGCCCCAGCATTTT
len: 15; d_gene: NA; v_gene: TRBV19; j_gene: TRBJ2-3; abundance: NA; CDR3aa: CASSMGALSTDTQYF; CDR3nt: TGTGCCAGTAGTATGGGGGCCCTTAGCACAGATACGCAGTATTTT
len: 15; d_gene: TRBD1; v_gene: TRBV27; j_gene: TRBJ1-2; abundance: NA; CDR3aa: CASSFGTGGFYGYTF; CDR3nt: TGTGCCAGCAGTTTCGGGACAGGGGGGTTCTATGGCTACACCTTC
len: 13; d_gene: NA; v_gene: TRBV6-4; j_gene: TRBJ2-1; abundance: NA; CDR3aa: CASSDSEGYEQFF; CDR3nt: TGTGCCAGCAGTGACTCGGAGGGGTACGAGCAGTTCTTC
len: 15; d_gene: TRBD1; v_gene: TRBV27; j_gene: TRBJ1-5; abundance: NA; CDR3aa: CASSLGQGVNQPQHF; CDR3nt: TGTGCCAGCAGTTTAGGGCAGGGGGTCAATCAGCCCCAGCATTTT
len: 16; d_gene: TRBD1; v_gene: TRBV5-1; j_gene: TRBJ1-3; abundance: NA; CDR3aa: CASTIRGPPSGNTIYF; CDR3nt: TGCGCCAGCACCATTAGGGGGCCTCCCTCTGGAAACACCATATATTTT
len: 10; d_gene: NA; v_gene: TRBV20-1; j_gene: TRBJ1-2; abundance: NA; CDR3aa: CSAPDNGYTF; CDR3nt: TGCAGTGCACCGGACAATGGCTACACCTTC
len: 15; d_gene: TRBD1; v_gene: TRBV6-5; j_gene: TRBJ1-4; abundance: NA; CDR3aa: CASSFHGTVNEKLFF; CDR3nt: TGTGCCAGCAGTTTCCACGGGACAGTTAATGAAAAACTGTTTTTT
len: 14; d_gene: NA; v_gene: TRBV30; j_gene: TRBJ2-1; abundance: once; CDR3aa: CAWTASGPYNEQFF; CDR3nt: TGTGCCTGGACCGCATCAGGGCCCTACAATGAGCAGTTCTTC
len: 14; d_gene: TRBD1; v_gene: TRBV11-3; j_gene: TRBJ1-6; abundance: NA; CDR3aa: CASNNRGSNSPLHF; CDR3nt: TGTGCCAGCAACAACAGGGGTAGCAATTCACCCCTCCACTTT